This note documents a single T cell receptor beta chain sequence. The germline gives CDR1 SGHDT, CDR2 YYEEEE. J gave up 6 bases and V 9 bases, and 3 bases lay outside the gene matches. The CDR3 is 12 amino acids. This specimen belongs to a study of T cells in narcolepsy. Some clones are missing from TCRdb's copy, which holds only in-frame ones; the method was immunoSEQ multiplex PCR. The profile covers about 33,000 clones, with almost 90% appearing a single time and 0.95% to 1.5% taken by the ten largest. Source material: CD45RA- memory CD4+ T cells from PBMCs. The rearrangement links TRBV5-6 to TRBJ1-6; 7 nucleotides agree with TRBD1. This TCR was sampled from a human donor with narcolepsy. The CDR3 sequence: CATTGSNSPLHF. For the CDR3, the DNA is TGTGCCACGACAGGGTCTAATTCACCCCTCCACTTT. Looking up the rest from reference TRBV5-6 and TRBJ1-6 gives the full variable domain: DAGVTQSPTHLIKTRGQQVTLRCSPKSGHDTVSWYQQALGQGPQFIFQYYEEEERQRGNFPDRFSGHQFPNYSSELNVNALLLGDSALYLCATTGSNSPLHFGNGTRLTVT.